This entry describes one T cell receptor (beta chain). This clonotype was picked up a small number of times. What this receptor recognizes is not known. Base qualities are not provided; no much larger clone lies one nucleotide away. This sample is part of a study of T cells in Graves' hyperthyroidism and ophthalmopathy (dated by TCRdb to the late 2010s). Looking at the study overall: Peripheral blood samples were taken at the time of initial diagnosis, prior to any treatment. To identify TCR V-J signatures that set the groups apart, the researchers used a discovery cohort of about a hundred patients, made up of about 44 with Graves' ophthalmopathy and 57 with stable Graves' hyperthyroidism. Prospective prediction of ophthalmopathy was tested in an independent validation cohort consisting of roughly 20 hyperthyroidism patients and 15 to 17 patients who later progressed to ophthalmopathy. The approximately 100 discovery patients were divided at random into training and test sets in a 7:3 ratio. In six Graves' hyperthyroidism patients, the study also compared T-cell repertoires from thyroid tissue with T-cell repertoires from blood. Following sampling, methimazole starting at 30 mg daily was given to hyperthyroidism patients, and high-dose intravenous methylprednisolone was given to ophthalmopathy patients. The paper describes TCR Vbeta CDR3 sequencing of 135 peripheral blood samples, made up of 43 ophthalmopathy patients, around 78 hyperthyroidism patients and 17 progressor patients. Overall results and qualifications from the work: In cross-validation, a model built on a 13 V-J signature told ophthalmopathy apart from stable hyperthyroidism with less than 90% sensitivity and about 81% specificity, and in testing the same model reached 80%/75%. Sample size was not statistically predetermined, and investigators were not blinded to group allocation. Most expanded thyroid clonotypes (frequency above 0.001) were also detected in blood, a finding suggesting that blood repertoires may reflect thyroid immune responses. During validation, the model predicted progression to ophthalmopathy a median of around 6 months ahead of onset, with roughly 65% sensitivity and 72.22% specificity.

Amplification of TCR beta CDR3 regions was carried out from RNA transcripts. The first round of RT-PCR for the TCR CDR3 was performed with the HTBI primer set and the Qiagen OneStep RT-PCR kit. The libraries were constructed in a second round of multiplex PCR and then size-selected and purified. Sequencing of the libraries was done on an Illumina HiSeq2000 using paired-end 100 bp reads. As for the authors' bioinformatics: SOAPnuke was used to process the raw data, throwing out any read that contained adapters or uncalled bases, had a mean Phred below 15, or lacked an exact constant-primer or identifier match. COPE v1.2.5 was used to merge the high-quality paired reads, and each unique nucleotide sequence was defined as a clonotype. MiTCR v1.1 was used to align the clonotypes against IMGT TRBV, TRBD and TRBJ reference segments. The analysis was restricted to V-J combinations with a frequency above 0.0001, which together covered 98% to 99.2% of the repertoires. The TCS score was defined as the ratio of F50 (clonal expansion) to E x V (chaos), calculated using BLOSUM62-based TCRdist between CDR3 peptides within each V-J. Welch's t-statistics and random forest reduced fewer than 550 V-J features to 13, which were used in a naive Bayes classifier (R e1071). TCRdb handled the public reads itself, with Q25 trimming in fastp and clone calling in MiXCR, and kept productive beta chains. Rows with one shared CDR3 protein collapse into an entry with the most common genes and DNA. None of the V and J calls come from the authors' own analysis; TCRdb made them. The sample profile shows 550,000 to 800,000 distinct CDR3 sequences; 15% to 20% of them were found once. Roughly 15% of the sample is taken by the ten largest.

CDR1 and CDR2, per the germline V gene (reference sequence), are LNHNV and YYDKDF. The CDR3 runs 15 amino acids, cysteine and phenylalanine included. Solely the CDR3 DNA is kept, with 45 bases framed from the first base. V is pared back by 1 base and J by 8 bases, with 15 bases lying between the germline termini. Stable Graves' hyperthyroidism was defined as no progression to ophthalmopathy during 18 months of follow-up. The hyperthyroidism patients were between 18 and 65 years old and newly diagnosed, with a disease duration of less than 2 months. Any patient with an uncontrolled infection, another autoimmune disease, pregnancy or lactation was excluded. Diagnoses relied on clinical symptoms, serum thyroxine and TRAb, thyroid ultrasound and orbital computed tomography. PBMCs were isolated from about 9.1 ml of fresh peripheral blood by Ficoll-Paque density gradient centrifugation. Total RNA was extracted with Trizol reagent, and quality was checked on an Agilent 2100 Bioanalyzer.

Sequenced: blood. The chain is encoded by TRBV15 joined to TRBJ2-1; the D gene is perhaps TRBD2, on 5 matching bases. This clonotype was sampled from a man aged 50 to 59 with Graves' hyperthyroidism. At the DNA level, the sequence is TGTGCCACCAGCAGAGTACTAGGGAATCCGCATGAGCAGTTCTTC. Translation gives CATSRVLGNPHEQFF.